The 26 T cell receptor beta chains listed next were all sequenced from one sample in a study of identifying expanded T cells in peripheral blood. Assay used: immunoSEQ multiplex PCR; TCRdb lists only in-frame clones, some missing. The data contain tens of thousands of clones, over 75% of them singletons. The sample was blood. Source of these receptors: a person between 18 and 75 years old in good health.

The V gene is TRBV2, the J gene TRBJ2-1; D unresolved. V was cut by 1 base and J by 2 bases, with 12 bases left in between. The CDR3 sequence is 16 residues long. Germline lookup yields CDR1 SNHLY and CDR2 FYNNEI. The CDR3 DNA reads TGTGCCAGCAGTGAAGAGGCGCGCTTGACCTACAATGAGCAGTTCTTC. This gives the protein CASSEEARLTYNEQFF.

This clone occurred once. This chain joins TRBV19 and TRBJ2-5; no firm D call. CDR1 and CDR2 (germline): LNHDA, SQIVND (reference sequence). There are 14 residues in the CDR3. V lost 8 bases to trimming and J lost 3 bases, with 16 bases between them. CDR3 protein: CASSPKGIEETQYF. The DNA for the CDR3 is TGTGCCAGTTCCCCTAAGGGTATTGAAGAGACCCAGTACTTC.

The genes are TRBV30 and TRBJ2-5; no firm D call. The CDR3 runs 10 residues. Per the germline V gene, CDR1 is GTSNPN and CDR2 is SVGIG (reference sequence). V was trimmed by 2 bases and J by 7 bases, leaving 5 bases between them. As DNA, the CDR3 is TGTGCCTGGAGTTCCGGGACCCAGTACTTC. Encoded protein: CAWSSGTQYF. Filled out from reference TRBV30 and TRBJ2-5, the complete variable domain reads SQTIHQWPATLVQPVGSPLSLECTVEGTSNPNLYWYRQAAGRGLQLLFYSVGIGQISSEVPQNLSASRPQDRQFILSSKKLLLSDSGFYLCAWSSGTQYFGPGTRLLVL.

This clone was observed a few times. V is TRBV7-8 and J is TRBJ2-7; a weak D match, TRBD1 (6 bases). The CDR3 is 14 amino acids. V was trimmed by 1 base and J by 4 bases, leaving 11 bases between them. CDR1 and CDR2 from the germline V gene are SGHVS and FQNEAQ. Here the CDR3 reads CASSLGTQGYEQYF. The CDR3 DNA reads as TGTGCCAGCAGCTTAGGGACACAGGGTTACGAGCAGTACTTC.

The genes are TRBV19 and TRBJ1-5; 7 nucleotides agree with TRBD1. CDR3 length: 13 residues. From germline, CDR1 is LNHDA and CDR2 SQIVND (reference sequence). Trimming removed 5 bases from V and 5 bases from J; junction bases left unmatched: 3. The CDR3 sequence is CASSWDRDQPQHF. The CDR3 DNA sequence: TGTGCCAGTAGTTGGGACAGAGATCAGCCCCAGCATTTT.

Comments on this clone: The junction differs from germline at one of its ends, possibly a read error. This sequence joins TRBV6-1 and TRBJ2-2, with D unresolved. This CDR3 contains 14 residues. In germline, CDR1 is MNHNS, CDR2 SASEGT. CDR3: CASSKAPYTGELFF. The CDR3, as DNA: TGTGCCAGCAGTAAAGCCCCATACACCGGGGAGCTGTTTTTT.

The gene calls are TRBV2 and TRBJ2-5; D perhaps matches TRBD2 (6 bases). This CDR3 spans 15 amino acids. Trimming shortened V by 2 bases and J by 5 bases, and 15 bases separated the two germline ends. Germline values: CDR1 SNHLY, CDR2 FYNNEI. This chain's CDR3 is CASSESGVRKETQYF. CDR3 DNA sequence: TGTGCCAGCAGTGAATCGGGGGTCCGAAAGGAGACCCAGTACTTC.

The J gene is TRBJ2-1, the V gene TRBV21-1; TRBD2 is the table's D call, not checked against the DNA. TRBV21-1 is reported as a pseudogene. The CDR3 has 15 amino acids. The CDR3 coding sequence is TGTGCCAGCGGAGGCGGGGGAAATGATCACAATGAGCAGTTCTTC. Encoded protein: CASGGGGNDHNEQFF.

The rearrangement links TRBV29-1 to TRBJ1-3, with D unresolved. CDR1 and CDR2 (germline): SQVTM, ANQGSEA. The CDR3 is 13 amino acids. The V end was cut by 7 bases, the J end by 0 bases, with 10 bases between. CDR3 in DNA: TGCAGCGCTCGACGGACCTCTGGAAACACCATATATTTT. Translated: CSARRTSGNTIYF.

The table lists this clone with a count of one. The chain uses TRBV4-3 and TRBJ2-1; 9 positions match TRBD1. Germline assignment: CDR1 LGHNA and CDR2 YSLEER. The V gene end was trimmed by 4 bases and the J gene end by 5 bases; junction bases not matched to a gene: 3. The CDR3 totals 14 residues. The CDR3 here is CASSRDRGDNEQFF. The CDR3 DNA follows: TGCGCCAGCAGCCGTGACAGGGGGGACAATGAGCAGTTCTTC.

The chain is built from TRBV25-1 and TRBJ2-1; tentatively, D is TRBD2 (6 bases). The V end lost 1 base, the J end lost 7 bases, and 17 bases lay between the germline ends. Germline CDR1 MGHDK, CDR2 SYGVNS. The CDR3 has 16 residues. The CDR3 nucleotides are TGTGCCAGCAGTGAATTCAGCGCGGGGAGTCGTAATGAGCAGTTCTTC. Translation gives CASSEFSAGSRNEQFF. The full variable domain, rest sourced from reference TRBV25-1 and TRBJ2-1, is EADIYQTPRYLVIGTGKKITLECSQTMGHDKMYWYQQDPGMELHLIHYSYGVNSTEKGDLSSESTVSRIRTEHFPLTLESARPSHTSQYLCASSEFSAGSRNEQFFGPGTRLTVL.

The CDR3 DNA follows: TGTGCCGCTCGGACGGGAGGTTACTACAATGAGCAGTTCTTC. Protein product: CAARTGGYYNEQFF. J is TRBJ2-1 and V is TRBV27; 7 bases map to TRBD2. The CDR3 is made up of 14 amino acids. Germline CDR1 MNHEY, CDR2 SMNVEV (reference sequence). The V gene end was trimmed by 11 bases and the J gene end by 3 bases; junction bases not matched to a gene: 10.

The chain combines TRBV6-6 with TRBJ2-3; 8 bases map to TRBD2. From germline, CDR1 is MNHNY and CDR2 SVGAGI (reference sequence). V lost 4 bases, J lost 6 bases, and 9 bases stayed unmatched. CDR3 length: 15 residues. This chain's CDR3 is CASSFRGSGIDTQYF. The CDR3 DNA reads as TGTGCCAGCAGTTTTCGGGGTAGCGGGATCGATACGCAGTATTTT.

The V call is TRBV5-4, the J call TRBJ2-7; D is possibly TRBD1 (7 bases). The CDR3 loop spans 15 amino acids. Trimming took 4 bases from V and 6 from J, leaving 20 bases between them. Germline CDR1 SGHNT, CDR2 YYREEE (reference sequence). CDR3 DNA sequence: TGTGCCAGCAGCGTGGACGGACTACCAGGGGGCGAGCAGTACTTC. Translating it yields CASSVDGLPGGEQYF.

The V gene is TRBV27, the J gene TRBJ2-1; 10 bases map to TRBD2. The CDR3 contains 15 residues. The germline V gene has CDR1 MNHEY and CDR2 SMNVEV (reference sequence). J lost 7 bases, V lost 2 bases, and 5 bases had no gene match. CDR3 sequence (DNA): TGTGCCAGCAGTTTAGGACTAGCGGCACCTAATGAGCAGTTCTTC. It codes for CASSLGLAAPNEQFF.

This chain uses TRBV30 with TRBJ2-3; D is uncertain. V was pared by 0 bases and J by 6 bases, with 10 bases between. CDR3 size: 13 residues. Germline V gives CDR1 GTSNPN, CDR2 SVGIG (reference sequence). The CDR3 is CAWSVRLGDTQYF. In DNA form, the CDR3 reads TGTGCCTGGAGTGTACGTTTAGGGGATACGCAGTATTTT.

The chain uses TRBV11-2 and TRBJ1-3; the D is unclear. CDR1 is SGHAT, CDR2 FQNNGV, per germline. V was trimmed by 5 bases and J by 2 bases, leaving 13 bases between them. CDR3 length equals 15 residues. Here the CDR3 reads CASSRIGGTGNTIYF. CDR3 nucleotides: TGTGCCAGCAGCCGAATCGGAGGGACTGGAAACACCATATATTTT.

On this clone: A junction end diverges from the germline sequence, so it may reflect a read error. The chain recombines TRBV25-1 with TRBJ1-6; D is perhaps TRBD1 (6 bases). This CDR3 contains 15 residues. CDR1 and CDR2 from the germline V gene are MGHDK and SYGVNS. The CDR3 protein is CASRAGQGMGSPFHF. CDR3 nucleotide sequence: TGTGCCAGCCGCGCCGGGCAGGGGATGGGGTCACCCTTCCACTTT.

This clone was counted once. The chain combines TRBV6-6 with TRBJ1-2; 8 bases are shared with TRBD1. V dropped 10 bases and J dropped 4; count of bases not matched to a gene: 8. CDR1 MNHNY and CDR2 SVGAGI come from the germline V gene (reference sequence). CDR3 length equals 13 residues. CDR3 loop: CATGQGMLYGYTF. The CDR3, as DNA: TGTGCCACCGGACAGGGTATGCTCTATGGCTACACCTTC.

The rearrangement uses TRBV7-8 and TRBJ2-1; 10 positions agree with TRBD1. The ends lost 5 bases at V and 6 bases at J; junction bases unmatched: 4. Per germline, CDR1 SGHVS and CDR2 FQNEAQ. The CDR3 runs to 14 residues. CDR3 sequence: CASSPRTGGNEQFF. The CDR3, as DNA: TGTGCCAGCAGCCCACGGACAGGGGGCAATGAGCAGTTCTTC.

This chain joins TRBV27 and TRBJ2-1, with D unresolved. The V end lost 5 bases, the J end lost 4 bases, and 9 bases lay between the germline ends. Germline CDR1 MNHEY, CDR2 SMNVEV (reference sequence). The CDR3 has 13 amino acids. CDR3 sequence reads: CASSLRSYNEQFF. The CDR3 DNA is TGTGCCAGCAGTCTCAGGAGTTACAATGAGCAGTTCTTC.

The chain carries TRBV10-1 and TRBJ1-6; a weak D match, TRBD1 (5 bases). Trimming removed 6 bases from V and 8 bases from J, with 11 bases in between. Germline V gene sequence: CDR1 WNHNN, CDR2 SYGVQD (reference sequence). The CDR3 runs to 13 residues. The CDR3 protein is CASSLTAYSPLHF. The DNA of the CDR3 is TGCGCCAGCAGCCTGACAGCTTATTCACCCCTCCACTTT.

The DNA for the CDR3 is TGCGCCAGCAGTCAGCAGAACTCCTACGAGCAGTACTTC. Translation: CASSQQNSYEQYF. This chain links TRBV5-1 with TRBJ2-7; no firm D call. V lost 5 bases and J 0 bases, leaving 9 bases between the germline ends. This CDR3 region has 13 residues. Germline V CDR1 and CDR2: SGHRS, YFSETQ.

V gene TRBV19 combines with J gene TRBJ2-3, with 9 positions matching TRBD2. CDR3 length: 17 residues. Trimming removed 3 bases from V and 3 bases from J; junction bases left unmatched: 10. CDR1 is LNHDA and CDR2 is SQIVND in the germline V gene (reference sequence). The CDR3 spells CASSIRSSGSGTDTQYF. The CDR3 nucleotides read TGTGCCAGTAGTATTAGAAGTAGCGGGAGTGGAACAGATACGCAGTATTTT.

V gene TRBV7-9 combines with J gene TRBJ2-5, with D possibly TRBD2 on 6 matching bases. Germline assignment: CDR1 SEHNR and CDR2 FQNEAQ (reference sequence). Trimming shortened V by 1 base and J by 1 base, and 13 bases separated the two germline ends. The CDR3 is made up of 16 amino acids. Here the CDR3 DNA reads TGTGCCAGCAGCTTAGGTCTGTGGGAGGCCCAAGAGACCCAGTACTTC. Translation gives CASSLGLWEAQETQYF.

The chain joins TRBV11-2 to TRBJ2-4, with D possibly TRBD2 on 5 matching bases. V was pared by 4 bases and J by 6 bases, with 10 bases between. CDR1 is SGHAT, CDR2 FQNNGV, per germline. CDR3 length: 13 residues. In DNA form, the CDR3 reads TGTGCCAGCAGCTCCTCCGGACTAAACATTCAGTACTTC. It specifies CASSSSGLNIQYF.